This T cell receptor (beta chain) was recorded in a study of T cell responses to AZD1222 COVID-19 vaccine (dated by TCRdb to about 2021). General notes on the study: A total of 240 or so trial participants underwent TCR sequencing, of whom about 200 had received two doses of AZD1222 and 26 had received two doses of the MenACWY control vaccine. Trial participants were enrolled by age into subgroups of 18-55, 56-69 and 70-plus years, and 148, 28 and 57 TCR-sequenced participants, respectively, were included in these subgroups. General findings and caveats noted by the study authors: Conclusions about previously exposed vaccinees were limited because only six AZD1222 recipients were SARS-CoV-2 seropositive at baseline. In the small 56-69-year group, the increase in depth fell short of significance, most likely because of low power. After two AZD1222 doses, spike-specific TCR breadth and depth were significantly higher than at day 0 and than in MenACWY recipients. Because no day 14 peak-response samples were available, repertoires were characterized only after the peak T cell response. CD4 TCRs associated with the vaccine covered the entire spike protein, and the dominant responses were in regions 160-218 and 743-854. Participants were mostly white British, with more females than males. The authors suggested clonal diversity may have been underestimated. Reportedly, close to half of the unique spike-specific TCRs recognized epitopes lying outside the regions that are mutated in the B.1.351 and B.1.1.7 variants.

As concerns this clone: Its antigen has not been determined. No base-level quality is on record; no much larger clone is a single base apart.

The CDR3 regions of human TCRbeta chains were subjected to immunosequencing. Per the original workflow: TCRs in the repertoires were compared against a reference library of SARS-CoV-2-specific TCRs that had been generated with the MIRA antigen-specificity platform. Breadth was defined as the fraction of unique TCRs that were SARS-CoV-2-associated. Depth was defined as the fraction of total T cells that were SARS-CoV-2-associated. Each spike-specific TCR was assigned to its reactive spike region and to a CD4 or CD8 class using the MIRA data. Log10-transformed breadth and depth values were compared by one-way ANOVA with Sidak's multiple comparisons tests. The source is immuneACCESS, and TCRdb retained only in-frame sequences with V and J called. Part of the clones is not carried over; for the studies checked, unresolved V genes explain less than half of this, and the remainder is unexplained. V and J calls and clone size come straight from that table; D and trimming were deduced from the DNA. The table for this sample lists 210,000 or so clones; roughly 91% of them were counted only once. More than 0.8% of the sample is taken by the ten largest.

Per the publication, the time point label means: baseline before first vaccination. This specimen's treatment or condition label, interpreted: meningococcal conjugate vaccine given as trial control. Vaccinee samples were obtained from the UK trials COV001 and COV002, which included a single-blind randomized controlled phase 2/3 trial of AZD1222 (ChAdOx1 nCoV-19) in healthy adults. For TCRbeta chain sequencing, PBMC samples were collected from trial participants at day 0 and at day 28 after the second dose. The V end gives up 4 bases and the J end 3 bases, leaving 6 bases in the junction not matched to a gene. The CDR3 numbers 15 residues from cysteine through phenylalanine. CDR3 DNA only is kept here, 45 bases in frame from base 1. From a lookup of the germline V gene, CDR1 and CDR2 are SGHRS and YFSETQ.

The chain joins TRBV5-1 to TRBJ2-5, and 10 junction bases match TRBD2. The receptor was derived from an adult in good health. Sequenced material: peripheral blood, taken on day 0 of MenACWY control vaccination. The DNA sequence is given as TGCGCCAGCAGCATCCTAACTAGCGGGGAAGAGACCCAGTACTTC. Its translation is CASSILTSGEETQYF.